This record looks at one T cell receptor beta chain sequence and its context. Its antigen is still unknown. No base qualities exist here, and no much larger clone lies one base off it. Relative to germline, V is 4 bases shorter and J is 6 bases shorter, with 13 bases between their ends. Sequences KGHSH (CDR1) and LQKENI (CDR2) are obtained from the germline V gene. The CDR3 has 13 amino acids, counting the end cysteine and phenylalanine. CDR3 DNA only is kept here, 39 bases in frame from base 1. The entry originates in a study of shared clonotypes between healthy human individuals (dated by TCRdb to between 2020 and 2021). Looking at the study overall: The cohort comprised two women and a few men aged 18 to 49 years. Per donor, three plates each were used for CD4 naive and CD4 memory, two for CD8 naive, and one for CD8 memory. To estimate repertoire size and how much clonotype sharing occurs between individuals, the study deeply sequenced the blood TCR repertoires of five or six healthy adults. Libraries were prepared and TCR repertoires were sequenced by different laboratories using diverse techniques, in order to increase sequencing depth and limit assay-specific biases. Each donor's leukapheresis produced roughly between roughly 0.9 and 9 billion PBMCs.

Using the deep immunoSEQ assay, TCR CDR3 regions were amplified from genomic DNA by multiplex PCR. Genomic DNA extracted from each cell subset was distributed evenly over all wells of several immunoSEQ 96-well plates, and each plate served as one replicate. For sorted subsets, each replicate PCR was loaded with roughly 0.2 ug genomic DNA, equivalent to about 30,000 T cell genomes. The purified libraries were quantified using a Qubit 3.0 fluorometer, sized with a Bioanalyzer 2100, and then quantified again using the KAPA Library Quantification kit. Every immunoSEQ 96-well plate was sequenced on a separate single-read 150-cycle Illumina NextSeq 550 flow cell. Concerning the study's data processing: Because only junctional sequences without quality scores were contained in the immunoSEQ output, filtering matching that applied to full-length reads could not be performed. Sequences were annotated with PyIR, a Python wrapper for IgBLAST v1.9, and V/J genes and CDR3 were assigned using IMGT germline references. Reads were filtered out if the reads had weak V/J assignments (E-value above 1e-6), no CDR3, stop codons, out-of-frame junctions, or ambiguous translated residues. V3J clonotypes were defined as sequences sharing the same inferred V gene, J gene, and CDR3 amino acid sequence. To compute the percentage overlap between repertoires, the number of shared unique clonotypes was divided by the size of the smaller repertoire. Richness of each repertoire was evaluated using RTK rarefaction, the Chao1 estimator, and Recon v2.1 estimates of unobserved clonotypes. OLGA was used to compute generation probabilities for all TCRbeta clonotypes that the gDNA method yielded from several donors. Not all clones reach the TCRdb copy of this immuneACCESS table, which keeps in-frame sequences only. Checked studies attribute under half of the gap to unresolved V genes and leave the rest unexplained. D and trimming were read from the DNA, whereas the V and J calls and clone size are those reported in that table. The sample includes more than 200,000 clones, with approximately 65% observed a single time. The ten biggest clones cover 8.5% to 14% of the sample.

The study at large found these results: When several donors were compared, the shared fraction of clonotypes was about 5% for naive CD4, about 4% for naive CD8, roughly 2.3% for memory CD4, and under 0.5% for memory CD8. Sampling was restricted to blood, and TCR repertoires in tissues likely differ from the TCR repertoires found in blood. Higher generation probabilities were observed for clonotypes shared by all four sorted-subset donors than for non-shared clonotypes. Naive subsets generally had larger estimated clonotype richness than memory subsets did. The genetic and exposure-history diversity represented was limited by the small number of donors. Pairwise subsampling indicated that sequencing depth was expected to affect the degree of clonotype sharing among donors. Incomplete sequencing was indicated by rarefaction of sorted-subset datasets, despite the large sequencing depth.

Donors were healthy HIV-negative adults with no recently reported acute infections or vaccinations. Every donor was a Caucasian adult living in Nashville, Tennessee, USA. CD4+ T cells were enriched through magnetic negative selection, after which naive cells were positively selected on CD45RA and the remaining negative fraction served as the memory subset. Blood was obtained by leukapheresis, after which PBMCs were separated by Ficoll-Histopaque density gradient centrifugation and cryopreserved in liquid nitrogen vapor phase. Analytical flow cytometry was used to check the purity and quantity of each magnetically sorted T cell population. From each sorted fraction, genomic DNA was isolated and quantified by UV absorbance on a Nanodrop 2000c.

The rearrangement joined TRBV18 to TRBJ2-7; a weak D assignment points to TRBD1 (7 bases agree). What was sequenced was memory CD4+ T cells sorted from blood. Explained via the paper, the cell subset or site label denotes: CD45RA-negative fraction. The TCR was taken from a man younger than 45 in good health. The sequenced DNA is TGTGCCAGCTCACGACGACAGGGACTCGAGCAGTACTTC. This translates into CASSRRQGLEQYF.